The 6 T cell receptor beta chains below were found in one sample sequenced in a study of metastatic and nonmetastatic thyroid tumors. MiXCR was used by TCRdb to re-call the PCR reads. The sample has roughly 71,000 clones, more than 15% seen once; the top ten hold 13%. All patients were treatment-naive before thyroid surgery. Sequencing was done on a sample of blood. The receptors were sampled from a female donor with papillary thyroid cancer or a benign thyroid nodule (not recorded which). Some clones in this sample may be carry-over from other donors' samples.

Ten or more counts support this clone. The rearrangement joins TRBV5-1 to TRBJ2-7, with 7 bases matching TRBD2. The germline V gene encodes CDR1 SGHRS and CDR2 YFSETQ. The CDR3 has 14 amino acids. The ends lost 6 bases at V and 5 bases at J; junction bases unmatched: 11. CDR3 nucleotides: TGCGCCAGCAAAGCGTTGTGGGCGGGGGACGAGCAGTACTTC. This gives the protein CASKALWAGDEQYF. The full variable domain, rest sourced from reference TRBV5-1 and TRBJ2-7, is KAGVTQTPRYLIKTRGQQVTLSCSPISGHRSVSWYQQTPGQGLQFLFEYFSETQRNKGNFPGRFSGRQFSNSRSEMNVSTLELGDSALYLCASKALWAGDEQYFGPGTRLTVT.

J is TRBJ2-7 and V is TRBV6-5, with no clear D. Trimming pared 8 bases from V and 2 bases from J, leaving 10 bases between. The germline V gene encodes CDR1 MNHEY and CDR2 SVGAGI. This CDR3 is built from 12 residues. The DNA of the CDR3 is TGTGCCAGCCGTTCCTATACCTACGAGCAGTACTTC. It encodes CASRSYTYEQYF.

Many counts were recorded for this clone. The genes are TRBV13 and TRBJ2-7; D may be TRBD2 (5 bases). This CDR3 region has 13 residues. Trimming cost V 0 bases and J 6 bases, with 9 bases left between them. Germline V gene data show CDR1 as PRHDT and CDR2 as FYEKMQ (reference sequence). The CDR3 loop is CASSLGGAGEQYF. The CDR3 coding sequence is TGTGCCAGCAGCTTAGGAGGTGCGGGCGAGCAGTACTTC.

In this sample, this clone turned up a few times. The genes are TRBV12-3 or TRBV12-4 and TRBJ2-7, with 9 bases matching TRBD2. The CDR3 spans 13 residues. Trimming took 5 bases from V and 3 from J; bases not matched to a gene: 2. CDR3 DNA sequence: TGTGCCAGCAGTACGACTAGCGGCTACGAGCAGTACTTC. This translates into CASSTTSGYEQYF.

This clone was found a few times. The CDR3 region is CASSLLAGGGEQYF. In nucleotides, the CDR3 is TGTGCCAGCAGTCTACTAGCGGGGGGAGGTGAGCAGTACTTC. The rearrangement links TRBV28 to TRBJ2-7, with 12 bases identical to TRBD2. V gave up 5 bases and J gave up 7 bases; unmatched junction bases: 6. CDR1 and CDR2 (germline): MDHEN, SYDVKM. The CDR3 totals 14 residues.

This chain joins TRBV6-5 and TRBJ2-5; 12 positions agree with TRBD2. The germline CDR1 and CDR2 sequences are MNHEY and SVGAGI. J lost 4 bases, V lost 0 bases, and 12 bases had no gene match. This CDR3 has 19 residues. CDR3 nucleotides: TGTGCCAGCAGTTACTCCCCAGGTGCTAGCGGGAGGGCCTCAGAGACCCAGTACTTC. Protein product: CASSYSPGASGRASETQYF.